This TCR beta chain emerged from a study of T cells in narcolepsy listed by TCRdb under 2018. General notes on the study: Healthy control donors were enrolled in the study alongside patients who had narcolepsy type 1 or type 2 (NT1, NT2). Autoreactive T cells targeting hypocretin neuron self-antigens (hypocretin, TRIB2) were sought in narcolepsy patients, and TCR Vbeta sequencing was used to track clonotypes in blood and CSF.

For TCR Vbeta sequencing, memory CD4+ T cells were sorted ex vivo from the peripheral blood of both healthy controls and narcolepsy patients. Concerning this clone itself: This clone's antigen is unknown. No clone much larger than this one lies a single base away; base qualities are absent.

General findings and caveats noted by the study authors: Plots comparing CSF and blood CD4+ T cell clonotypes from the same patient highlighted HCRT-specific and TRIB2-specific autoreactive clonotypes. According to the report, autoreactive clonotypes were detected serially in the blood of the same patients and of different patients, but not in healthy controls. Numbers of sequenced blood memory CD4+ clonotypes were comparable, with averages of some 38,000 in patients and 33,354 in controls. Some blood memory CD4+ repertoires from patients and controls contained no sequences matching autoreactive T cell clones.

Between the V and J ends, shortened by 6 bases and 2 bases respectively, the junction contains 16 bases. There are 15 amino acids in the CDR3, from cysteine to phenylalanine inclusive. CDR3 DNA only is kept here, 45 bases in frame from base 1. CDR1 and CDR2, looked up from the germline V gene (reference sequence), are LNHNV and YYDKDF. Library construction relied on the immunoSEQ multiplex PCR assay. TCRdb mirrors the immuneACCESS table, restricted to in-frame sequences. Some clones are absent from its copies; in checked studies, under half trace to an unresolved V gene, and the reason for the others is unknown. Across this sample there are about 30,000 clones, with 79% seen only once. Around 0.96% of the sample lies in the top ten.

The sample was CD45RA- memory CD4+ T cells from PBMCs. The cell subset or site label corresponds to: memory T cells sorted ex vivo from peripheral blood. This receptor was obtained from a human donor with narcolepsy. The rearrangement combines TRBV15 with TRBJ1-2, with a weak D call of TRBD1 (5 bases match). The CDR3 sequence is CATRPLGQRNYGYTF. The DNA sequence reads TGTGCCACCAGGCCGTTGGGGCAGAGAAACTATGGCTACACCTTC. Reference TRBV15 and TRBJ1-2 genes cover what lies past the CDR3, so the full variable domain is DAMVIQNPRYQVTQFGKPVTLSCSQTLNHNVMYWYQQKSSQAPKLLFHYYDKDFNNEADTPDNFQSRRPNTSFCFLDIRSPGLGDTAMYLCATRPLGQRNYGYTFGSGTRLTVV.